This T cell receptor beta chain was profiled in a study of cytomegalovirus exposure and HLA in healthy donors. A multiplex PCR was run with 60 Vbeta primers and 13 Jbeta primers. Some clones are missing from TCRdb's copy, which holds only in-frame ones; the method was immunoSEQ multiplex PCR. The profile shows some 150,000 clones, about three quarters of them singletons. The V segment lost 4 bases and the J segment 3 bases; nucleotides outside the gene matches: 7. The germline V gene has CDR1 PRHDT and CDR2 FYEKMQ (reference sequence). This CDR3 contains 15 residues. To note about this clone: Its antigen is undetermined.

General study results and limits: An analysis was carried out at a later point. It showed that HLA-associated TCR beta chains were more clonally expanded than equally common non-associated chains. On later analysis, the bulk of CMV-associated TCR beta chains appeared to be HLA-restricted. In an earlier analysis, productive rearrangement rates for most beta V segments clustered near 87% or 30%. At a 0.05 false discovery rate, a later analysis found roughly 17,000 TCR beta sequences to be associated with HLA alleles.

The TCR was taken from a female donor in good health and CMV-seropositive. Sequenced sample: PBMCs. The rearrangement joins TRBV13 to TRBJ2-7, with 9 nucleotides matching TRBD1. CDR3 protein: CASSYPSTGGYEQYF. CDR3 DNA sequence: TGTGCCAGCAGCTACCCTTCGACAGGGGGCTACGAGCAGTACTTC.